These T cell receptor beta chains were read from a single sample in a study of shared clonotypes between healthy human individuals. Generated by immunoSEQ multiplex PCR, the TCRdb table keeps only in-frame clones and is missing some. The sample lists under 2.5 million clones; roughly 92% were seen once. The specimen was naive CD4+ T cells from PBMCs. The source is a young man in good health. Some clones in this sample may be carry-over from other donors' samples. The conserved cysteine and the conserved F or W are not part of the CDR3 here. The order of the fields is V gene, D gene, J gene, CDR3 protein. D genes are given only for firm matches.

>TRBV5-1|.|.
ASGPGSSYEQY
>TRBV6-1|TRBD2|TRBJ2-7
ASSMGLAASYEQY
>TRBV18|.|TRBJ2-1
ASSPPTVTYNEQF
>TRBV7-3|.|TRBJ2-1
ASSFGAGPPRNEQF
>TRBV7-2|.|TRBJ2-7
ASSWRDGTYEQY
>TRBV10-3|TRBD2|TRBJ2-7
AISEANTGTSGSYEQY
>TRBV9|.|TRBJ2-3
ASSTYHYPVPDTQY
>TRBV15|TRBD1|TRBJ1-2
ATSRVRDSYGYT
>TRBV14|.|TRBJ1-3
ASSQDRGNTIY
>TRBV2|TRBD1|TRBJ1-1
ASSTDRGRTEAF
>TRBV2|TRBD2|TRBJ2-3
ASISGRSTDTQY
>TRBV27|TRBD2|TRBJ2-2
ATARLAGDTGELF
>TRBV30|TRBD2|TRBJ2-7
AWSDGLAGHHEQY
>TRBV6-4|.|TRBJ2-2
ASSAARENTGELF
>TRBV7-2|.|TRBJ1-3
ASSLSYSSGNTIY
>TRBV28|.|TRBJ1-3
ASTTGSSGNTIY
>TRBV21-1|.|TRBJ1-3
ASSSKGSTGVENTIY
>TRBV7-2|.|TRBJ2-2
ASSLSGPQTLF
>TRBV5-1|TRBD1|TRBJ2-5
ASSLGSPGQGFLETQY
>TRBV28|.|TRBJ2-7
ASSSPGEAYEQY
>TRBV10-1|.|TRBJ1-1
ASSDQGFMNTEAF
>TRBV12-5|TRBD2|TRBJ2-3
ASGLVGLAGHTDTQY
>TRBV4-3|TRBD1|TRBJ2-3
ASSQDSTGASTDTQY
>TRBV27|TRBD1|TRBJ1-1
ASSLWARGAGGTEAF
>TRBV18|TRBD2|TRBJ2-3
ASSPGGVGTDTQY
>TRBV6-6|.|TRBJ2-3
ASSYSMSGYTQY